Below, one T cell receptor (beta chain) is given with its context. The antigen is undetermined. This entry belongs to a study of cytomegalovirus exposure and HLA in healthy donors. Looking at the study overall: Around 85 million unique TCRs from HLA-typed donors were held in an early data release. Findings and limits, study-wide: The authors later found TCR association rates varying by HLA locus, with DRB1 most and HLA-C fewest. The authors confirmed in vitro that three CMV-associated chains were specific for CMV antigens.

60 Vbeta and 13 Jbeta primers were used in PCR. TCRdb keeps only in-frame clones here, not all; method: immunoSEQ multiplex PCR. The data show about 200,000 clones, with roughly 80% seen just once and about 3.1% held by the top ten. The CDR3 consists of 15 residues. Per the germline V gene, CDR1 is SGHRS and CDR2 is YFSETQ. V was clipped by 4 bases and J by 2 bases; unmatched bases: 5. The sequence derives from a man aged 30 to 39 in good health and CMV-seronegative. The gene calls are TRBV5-1 and TRBJ1-5; TRBD1 matches at 8 bases. The sequencing input was PBMCs. The CDR3 spells CASSVTGGGNQPQHF. The CDR3 DNA reads as TGCGCCAGCAGCGTAACAGGGGGTGGCAATCAGCCCCAGCATTTT.